This passage covers 23 T cell receptor beta chains from one sample sequenced in a study of cytomegalovirus exposure and HLA in healthy donors. A multiplex PCR was run with 60 Vbeta primers and 13 Jbeta primers. Sequenced by immunoSEQ multiplex PCR; TCRdb stores in-frame clones only, minus some. Seen here are 100,000 to 150,000 clones, more than 15% observed once, and the top ten hold about 3%. The sample was PBMCs. The origin of the receptors is a female donor in good health and CMV-seropositive.

The chain uses TRBV30 and TRBJ1-3, with D tentatively TRBD1 (6 bases). This CDR3 has 13 amino acids. Germline CDR1 is GTSNPN and CDR2 is SVGIG (reference sequence). The V and J ends lost 4 bases and 0 bases respectively, with 7 bases between them. CDR3 coding DNA: TGTGCCTGGACCAGGGGCTCTGGAAACACCATATATTTT. As protein: CAWTRGSGNTIYF. The complete variable domain, with remaining parts taken from reference TRBV30 and TRBJ1-3, reads SQTIHQWPATLVQPVGSPLSLECTVEGTSNPNLYWYRQAAGRGLQLLFYSVGIGQISSEVPQNLSASRPQDRQFILSSKKLLLSDSGFYLCAWTRGSGNTIYFGEGSWLTVV.

The V and J genes are TRBV10-3 and TRBJ1-2; TRBD1 agrees at 7 bases. Per the germline V gene, CDR1 is ENHRY and CDR2 is SYGVKD. Trimming removed 7 bases from V and 5 bases from J; junction bases left unmatched: 7. The CDR3 sequence is 13 residues long. The CDR3 is CAITNRDSYGYTF. The DNA for the CDR3 is TGTGCCATCACCAACCGGGACAGTTATGGCTACACCTTC.

This clone has at least ten counts. The gene calls are TRBV6-1 and TRBJ1-1; 7 nucleotides line up with TRBD1. CDR3 length: 15 residues. Germline values: CDR1 MNHNS, CDR2 SASEGT. Losses at the gene ends were 0 bases for V and 10 bases for J; bases not matched to a gene: 11. As DNA, the CDR3 is TGTGCCAGCAGTGAAGCAGAGGACAGGATGGGGGGAGCTTTCTTT. Translated, it gives CASSEAEDRMGGAFF.

This clone showed up just a few times. V is TRBV30 and J is TRBJ2-1; 11 bases agree with TRBD1. The CDR3 extends over 15 amino acids. Germline lookup yields CDR1 GTSNPN and CDR2 SVGIG (reference sequence). Trimming took 5 bases from V and 4 from J; bases not matched to a gene: 7. As DNA, the CDR3 is TGTGCCTGGGGGACGGGACAGGGGGGATACAATGAGCAGTTCTTC. It translates to CAWGTGQGGYNEQFF.

This clone was detected only a few times. The chain joins TRBV4-3 to TRBJ2-1; 9 bases are a match to TRBD1. The CDR3 sequence is 16 residues long. After removal of 2 bases from V and 4 bases from J, the junction contained 6 bases not matched to a gene. CDR1 and CDR2 from the germline V gene are LGHNA and YSLEER. CDR3 sequence (DNA): TGCGCCAGCAGCCAACAACCGGGACAGGGATACAATGAGCAGTTCTTC. It encodes CASSQQPGQGYNEQFF.

This clone was seen a few times. V and J are TRBV5-1 and TRBJ2-5; weak D call: TRBD2 (5 bases). Trimming took off 4 bases at V and 1 base at J, with 14 bases between the two ends. The CDR3 has 15 residues. Germline V gene data show CDR1 as SGHRS and CDR2 as YFSETQ. Written as DNA, the CDR3 is TGCGCCAGCAGCCCCCGGACTGGTCTCCAAGAGACCCAGTACTTC. Encoded protein: CASSPRTGLQETQYF.

This clone was detected only once. V is TRBV18 and J is TRBJ2-7, with TRBD2 matching over 13 bases. The ends lost 6 bases at V and 2 bases at J; junction bases unmatched: 4. The CDR3 is 15 residues long. Germline assignment: CDR1 KGHSH and CDR2 LQKENI. CDR3 sequence (DNA): TGTGCCAGCTCGCGGACTAGCGGGAGCCCCTACGAGCAGTACTTC. Its protein is CASSRTSGSPYEQYF.

The chain couples TRBV6-5 to TRBJ2-3, with 11 bases that match TRBD1. V lost 7 bases, J lost 4 bases, and 4 bases stayed unmatched. This CDR3 comprises 14 residues. The germline gives CDR1 MNHEY, CDR2 SVGAGI. The CDR3 sequence is CASKGDRGADTQYF. In DNA, the CDR3 is TGTGCCAGCAAAGGGGACAGGGGGGCAGATACGCAGTATTTT.

This chain uses TRBV11-2 with TRBJ2-5, with a possible D match to TRBD2 (7 bases). V was trimmed by 5 bases and J by 5 bases, leaving 18 bases between them. This CDR3 spans 15 amino acids. The V gene's germline CDR1 is SGHAT and CDR2 FQNNGV. CDR3 sequence reads: CASSPGGRGMETQYF. CDR3 DNA: TGTGCCAGCAGCCCCGGGGGGAGGGGGATGGAGACCCAGTACTTC.

The J gene is TRBJ1-6, the V gene TRBV6-1; D is possibly TRBD1 (6 bases). The V gene lost 3 bases and the J gene lost 3 bases, with 15 bases spanning the gap. The CDR3 has 17 residues. Germline V lookup: CDR1 MNHNS, CDR2 SASEGT. The CDR3 reads CASSDDLRDNYNSPLHF. CDR3 DNA: TGTGCCAGCAGTGATGACCTTCGGGACAACTATAATTCACCCCTCCACTTT.

This chain links TRBV9 with TRBJ2-7, with D possibly matching TRBD2 (7 bases). Germline CDR1 and CDR2: SGDLS and YYNGEE. V was trimmed by 2 bases and J by 5 bases, leaving 17 bases between them. The CDR3 totals 15 residues. The CDR3 sequence is CASSVGGGDLDEQYF. The CDR3 coding sequence is TGTGCCAGCAGCGTCGGAGGGGGGGATTTGGACGAGCAGTACTTC. Filled out from reference TRBV9 and TRBJ2-7, the complete variable domain reads DSGVTQTPKHLITATGQRVTLRCSPRSGDLSVYWYQQSLDQGLQFLIQYYNGEERAKGNILERFSAQQFPDLHSELNLSSLELGDSALYFCASSVGGGDLDEQYFGPGTRLTVT.

The chain carries TRBV28 and TRBJ2-7; 12 nucleotides line up with TRBD1. The CDR3 has 19 amino acids. The germline V gene encodes CDR1 MDHEN and CDR2 SYDVKM. Trimming cost V 6 bases and J 3 bases; bases outside gene matches: 18. CDR3 protein: CASRRDGTGGERGGYEQYF. The CDR3 coding sequence is TGTGCCAGCAGACGGGATGGGACAGGGGGCGAGCGGGGGGGCTACGAGCAGTACTTC.

This clone has only a few counts. The genes are TRBV5-1 and TRBJ2-2; maybe TRBD2 (6 bases). The germline V and J ends were trimmed by 0 bases and 2 bases, with 11 bases remaining between them. The CDR3 is 16 amino acids. Germline lookup yields CDR1 SGHRS and CDR2 YFSETQ. Written as DNA, the CDR3 is TGCGCCAGCAGCTTGGGGTCGGGAGATAACACCGGGGAGCTGTTTTTT. Protein: CASSLGSGDNTGELFF.

The gene calls are TRBV7-2 and TRBJ2-1; TRBD2 matches at 12 bases. The V gene's germline CDR1 is SGHTA and CDR2 FQGNSA. The length of the CDR3 is 16 residues. With V trimmed by 6 bases and J by 4 bases, 7 bases remained unmatched. The CDR3 here is CASRWTGTSGYNEQFF. In DNA, the CDR3 is TGTGCCAGCAGGTGGACCGGGACTAGCGGGTACAATGAGCAGTTCTTC.

Regarding this clone: As the CDR3 is not closed by the conserved phenylalanine or tryptophan, this likely results from a read error. This rearrangement joins TRBV28 to TRBJ2-7, with a tentative D call TRBD1 (6 bases). This CDR3 spans 16 amino acids. With 2 bases removed from V and 3 bases from J, the gap between germline ends came to 17 bases. Germline assignment: CDR1 MDHEN and CDR2 SYDVKM. The CDR3 loop is CASSLPGTTNGYEQYL. CDR3 in DNA: TGTGCCAGCAGTTTACCCGGGACAACAAATGGCTACGAGCAGTACCTC.

The rearrangement links TRBV2 to TRBJ2-1; 8 bases align to TRBD1. This CDR3 region has 15 residues. With 5 bases clipped from V and 6 bases from J, the junction kept 9 bases outside the gene matches. CDR1 SNHLY and CDR2 FYNNEI come from the germline V gene. CDR3 region: CASSYDRGVSNEQFF. The CDR3 DNA reads TGTGCCAGCAGTTACGACAGGGGAGTCAGCAATGAGCAGTTCTTC.

This sequence joins TRBV27 and TRBJ2-2; 7 positions agree with TRBD2. This CDR3 is 17 amino acids long. With V trimmed by 2 bases and J by 5 bases, 11 bases remained unmatched. Germline V gives CDR1 MNHEY, CDR2 SMNVEV (reference sequence). The CDR3 DNA sequence: TGTGCCAGCAGTTTAAGTGTTGGGGCGCGGGAGACCGGGGAGCTGTTTTTT. Amino acid sequence: CASSLSVGARETGELFF.

V is TRBV4-1 and J is TRBJ2-3; D possibly corresponds to TRBD2 (6 bases). The CDR3 has 16 residues. V gave up 1 base and J gave up 4 bases, with 15 bases separating them. Germline assignment: CDR1 MGHRA and CDR2 YSYEKL. The CDR3 protein is CASSQGYAGSADTQYF. For the CDR3, the DNA is TGCGCCAGCAGCCAAGGGTACGCGGGGTCTGCAGATACGCAGTATTTT.

The chain combines TRBV7-2 with TRBJ1-1; TRBD1 matches at 7 bases. Germline trimming cut 1 base from V and 4 bases from J; bases unmatched to any gene: 0. This CDR3 has 13 amino acids. CDR1 is SGHTA and CDR2 is FQGNSA in the germline V gene. The CDR3: CASSLGTGTEAFF. CDR3 DNA: TGTGCCAGCAGCTTAGGGACAGGCACTGAAGCTTTCTTT.

This clone appeared once. The chain recombines TRBV20-1 with TRBJ2-5; a possible D gene is TRBD1 (6 bases). V lost 6 bases, J lost 14 bases, and 16 bases lay in between. Germline V gene data show CDR1 as DFQATT and CDR2 as SNEGSKA (reference sequence). CDR3 length: 10 residues. DNA of the CDR3: TGCAGTGCCCGGGACACCGTGGTCTACTTC. Encoded protein: CSARDTVVYF.

This clone turned up a few times. The chain has TRBV19 and TRBJ2-5; D is perhaps TRBD1 (6 bases). Germline lookup yields CDR1 LNHDA and CDR2 SQIVND (reference sequence). CDR3 length: 16 residues. V was pared by 5 bases and J by 0 bases, with 16 bases between. The CDR3 loop is CASSPRYRQDQETQYF. DNA of the CDR3: TGTGCCAGTAGTCCCCGATACCGACAGGACCAAGAGACCCAGTACTTC.

This rearrangement joins TRBV6-5 to TRBJ2-5; perhaps TRBD2 as D (7 bases). Germline assignment: CDR1 MNHEY and CDR2 SVGAGI. Trimming stripped 2 bases from V and 5 bases from J, with 18 bases between. This CDR3 has 16 amino acids. The CDR3 DNA reads TGTGCCAGCAGTTACCGGGGGGCATATGGGGTGGAGACCCAGTACTTC. Protein: CASSYRGAYGVETQYF.

The DNA for the CDR3 is TGTGCCAGCAGCCAACTACGGGGGAGCTCCTACGAGCAGTACTTC. This gives the protein CASSQLRGSSYEQYF. V and J are TRBV4-2 and TRBJ2-7; possible D gene TRBD2, 6 bases. Germline-derived CDR1 and CDR2 are LGHNA and YNFKEQ. The CDR3 runs 15 residues. Between the trimmed V and J ends, which lost 2 bases and 0 bases, there was a span of 11 bases.